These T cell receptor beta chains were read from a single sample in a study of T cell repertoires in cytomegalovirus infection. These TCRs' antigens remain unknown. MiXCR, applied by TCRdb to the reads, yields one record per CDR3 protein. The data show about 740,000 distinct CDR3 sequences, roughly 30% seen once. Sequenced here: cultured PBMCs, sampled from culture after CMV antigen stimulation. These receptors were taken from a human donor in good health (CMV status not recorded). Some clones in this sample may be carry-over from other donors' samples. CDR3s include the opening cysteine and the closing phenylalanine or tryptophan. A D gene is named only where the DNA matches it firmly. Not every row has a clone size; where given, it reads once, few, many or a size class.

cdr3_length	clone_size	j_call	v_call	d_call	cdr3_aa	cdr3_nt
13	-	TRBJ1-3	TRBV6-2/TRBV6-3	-	CASSYSTGNTIYF	TGTGCCAGCAGTTACTCGACTGGAAACACCATATATTTT
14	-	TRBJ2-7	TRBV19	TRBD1	CASSSRQGGYEQYF	TGTGCCAGTAGTTCAAGACAGGGCGGCTACGAGCAGTACTTC
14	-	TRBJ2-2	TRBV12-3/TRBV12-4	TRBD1	CAGSTGMNTGELFF	TGTGCCGGCTCGACAGGGATGAACACCGGGGAGCTGTTTTTT
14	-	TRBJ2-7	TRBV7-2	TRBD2	CASFKRLAVHEQYF	TGTGCCAGCTTCAAGCGACTAGCGGTCCACGAGCAGTACTTC
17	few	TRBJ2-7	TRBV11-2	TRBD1	CASSSRKGQGIPYEQYF	TGTGCCAGCAGCTCCCGGAAAGGACAGGGCATCCCCTACGAGCAGTACTTC
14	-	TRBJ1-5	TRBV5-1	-	CASSLGQKGQPQHF	TGCGCCAGCAGCTTGGGACAAAAAGGACAGCCCCAGCATTTT
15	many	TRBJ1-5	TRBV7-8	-	CASSLATVSNQPQHF	TGTGCCAGCAGCTTAGCGACAGTTAGCAATCAGCCCCAGCATTTT
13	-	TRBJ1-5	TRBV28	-	CASSLPPGQPQHF	TGTGCCAGCAGTTTACCCCCCGGTCAGCCCCAGCATTTT
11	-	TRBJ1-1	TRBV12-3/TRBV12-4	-	CASSLSVRAFF	TGTGCCAGCAGTTTGTCGGTTAGAGCTTTCTTT
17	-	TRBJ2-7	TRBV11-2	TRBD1	CASSTGGPTLDYYEQYF	TGTGCCAGCAGCACAGGGGGGCCCACGCTGGACTACTACGAGCAGTACTTC
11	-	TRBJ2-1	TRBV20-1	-	CSSRPFNEQFF	TGCAGCTCCCGCCCCTTCAATGAGCAGTTCTTC
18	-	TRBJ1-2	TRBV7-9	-	CASSSPQTAPREGYGYTF	TGTGCCAGCAGCTCCCCCCAGACAGCGCCGAGAGAGGGCTATGGCTACACCTTC
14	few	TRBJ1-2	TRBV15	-	CATSGPGQSYGYTF	TGTGCCACCAGCGGGCCCGGACAGTCCTATGGCTACACCTTC
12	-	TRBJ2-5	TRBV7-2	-	CASSTQSGTQYF	TGTGCCAGCAGCACCCAGTCCGGAACCCAGTACTTC
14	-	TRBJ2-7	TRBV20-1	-	CSATLCRDSYEQYF	TGCAGTGCCACCTTGTGCCGCGACTCCTACGAGCAGTACTTC
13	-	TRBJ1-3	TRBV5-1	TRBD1	CASSYGQGNTIYF	TGCGCCAGCAGCTACGGACAGGGGAACACCATATATTTT
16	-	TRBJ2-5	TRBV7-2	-	CASSLIGASWDETQYF	TGTGCCAGCAGCTTAATTGGGGCTAGCTGGGACGAGACCCAGTACTTC
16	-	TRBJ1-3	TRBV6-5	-	CASTTGGASSGNTIYF	TGTGCCAGCACCACCGGCGGGGCAAGTTCTGGAAACACCATATATTTT
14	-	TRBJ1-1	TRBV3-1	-	CASSPIVGNTEAFF	TGTGCCAGCAGCCCAATAGTGGGGAACACTGAAGCTTTCTTT
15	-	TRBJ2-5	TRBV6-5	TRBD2	CASRSLAGGEETQYF	TGTGCCAGCAGGTCACTAGCGGGGGGGGAAGAGACCCAGTACTTC
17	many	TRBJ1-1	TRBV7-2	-	CASSLRAVIDGNTEAFF	TGTGCCAGCAGCTTAAGGGCAGTGATAGACGGGAACACTGAAGCTTTCTTT
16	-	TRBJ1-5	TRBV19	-	CASSVYGRGAGQPQHF	TGTGCCAGTAGTGTCTACGGGCGGGGGGCCGGTCAGCCCCAGCATTTT
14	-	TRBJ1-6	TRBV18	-	CASSPVQSNSPLHF	TGTGCCAGCTCACCGGTACAGAGTAATTCACCCCTCCACTTT
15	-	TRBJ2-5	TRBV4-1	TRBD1	CASSNGQGVMETQYF	TGCGCCAGCAGCAACGGACAGGGGGTCATGGAGACCCAGTACTTC
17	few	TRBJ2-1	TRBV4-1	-	CASSQNAGTHLNNEQFF	TGCGCCAGCAGCCAGAACGCCGGGACTCACCTTAACAATGAGCAGTTCTTC
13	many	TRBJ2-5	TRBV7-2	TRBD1	CASSPDRFETQYF	TGTGCCAGCAGCCCGGACAGGTTTGAGACCCAGTACTTC
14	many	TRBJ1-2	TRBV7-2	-	CASSTLGRRYGYTF	TGTGCCAGCAGCACCTTGGGACGTCGCTATGGCTACACCTTC
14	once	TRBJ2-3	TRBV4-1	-	CASSQSSWLDTQYF	TGCGCCAGCAGCCAGTCTAGCTGGTTGGATACGCAGTATTTT
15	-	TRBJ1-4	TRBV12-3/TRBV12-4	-	CASSGVRGLNEKLFF	TGTGCCAGCAGTGGAGTACGGGGCCTGAATGAAAAACTGTTTTTT
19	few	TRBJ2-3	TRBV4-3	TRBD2	CASSQGLAGASGGTDTQYF	TGCGCCAGCAGCCAAGGACTAGCGGGAGCCTCCGGGGGCACAGATACGCAGTATTTT
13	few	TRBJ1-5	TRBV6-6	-	CASGLRVGQPQHF	TGTGCCAGCGGGCTCCGGGTCGGTCAGCCCCAGCATTTT
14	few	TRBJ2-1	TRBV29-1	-	CSVDKRSSYNEQFF	TGCAGCGTGGATAAGAGGAGCTCCTACAATGAGCAGTTCTTC
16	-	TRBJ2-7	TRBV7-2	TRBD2	CASSSISSGRPYEQYF	TGTGCCAGCAGCTCTATTTCTAGCGGGAGGCCCTACGAGCAGTACTTC
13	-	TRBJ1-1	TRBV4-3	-	CASSQDVRVEAFF	TGCGCCAGCAGCCAAGATGTCAGGGTTGAAGCTTTCTTT
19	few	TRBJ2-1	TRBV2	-	CASSEAPLPGDSSYNEQFF	TGTGCCAGCAGTGAAGCGCCTCTCCCAGGCGACAGCTCCTACAATGAGCAGTTCTTC
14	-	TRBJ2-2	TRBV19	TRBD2	CASSMGGDTGELFF	TGTGCCAGTAGTATGGGGGGGGACACCGGGGAGCTGTTTTTT
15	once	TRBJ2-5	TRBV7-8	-	CASSFVGRVGETQYF	TGTGCCAGCAGCTTCGTCGGGCGGGTTGGAGAGACCCAGTACTTC
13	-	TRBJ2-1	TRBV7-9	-	CASSRNSYNEQFF	TGTGCCAGCAGCCGGAACTCCTACAATGAGCAGTTCTTC
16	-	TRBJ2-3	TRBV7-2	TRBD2	CASSFLAGGPGDTQYF	TGTGCCAGCAGCTTCCTAGCGGGGGGGCCTGGAGATACGCAGTATTTT
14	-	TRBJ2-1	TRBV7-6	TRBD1	CASSSRNRGNEQFF	TGTGCCAGCAGCTCACGTAACAGGGGCAATGAGCAGTTCTTC
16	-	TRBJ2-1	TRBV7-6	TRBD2	CASSQGTSGGFDEQFF	TGTGCCAGCAGCCAAGGTACTAGCGGCGGCTTCGATGAGCAGTTCTTC
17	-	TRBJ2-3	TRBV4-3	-	CASSQDRPPTPAMTQYF	TGCGCCAGCAGCCAAGATCGGCCCCCCACCCCTGCGATGACGCAGTATTTT
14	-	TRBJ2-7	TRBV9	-	CASSPGSGNYEQYF	TGTGCCAGCAGCCCCGGGAGTGGTAACTACGAGCAGTACTTC
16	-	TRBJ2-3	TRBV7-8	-	CASTRRGPTGTDTQYF	TGTGCCAGCACCAGACGGGGCCCCACTGGCACAGATACGCAGTATTTT
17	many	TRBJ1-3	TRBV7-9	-	CASSPHLTERSGNTIYF	TGTGCCAGCAGCCCTCACCTGACCGAGCGTTCTGGAAACACCATATATTTT
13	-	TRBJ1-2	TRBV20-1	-	CSAQGRTNYGYTF	TGCAGTGCTCAAGGGAGGACTAACTATGGCTACACCTTC
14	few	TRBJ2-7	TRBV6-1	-	CASSEAGSSYEQYF	TGTGCCAGCAGTGAAGCGGGAAGTTCCTACGAGCAGTACTTC
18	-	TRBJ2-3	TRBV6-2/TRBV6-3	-	CASSYPLDWERIPDTQYF	TGTGCCAGCAGTTATCCCTTAGATTGGGAGAGGATCCCAGATACGCAGTATTTT
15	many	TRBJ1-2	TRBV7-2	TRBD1	CASSLQGGVNYGYTF	TGTGCCAGCAGCTTACAGGGGGGGGTAAACTATGGCTACACCTTC
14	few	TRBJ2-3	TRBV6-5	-	CASSYGREADTQYF	TGTGCCAGCAGTTACGGCAGGGAGGCAGATACGCAGTATTTT
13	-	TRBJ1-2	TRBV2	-	CASSDGEGFGYTF	TGTGCCAGCAGTGATGGGGAGGGGTTTGGCTACACCTTC
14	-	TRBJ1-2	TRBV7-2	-	CASSSGAANYGYTF	TGTGCCAGCTCCTCGGGGGCAGCTAACTATGGCTACACCTTC
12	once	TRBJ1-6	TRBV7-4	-	CASSLIDSPLHF	TGTGCCAGCAGCCTTATCGATTCACCCCTCCACTTT
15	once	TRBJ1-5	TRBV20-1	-	CSASPDGNSNQPQHF	TGCAGTGCTAGCCCAGACGGAAATAGCAATCAGCCCCAGCATTTT
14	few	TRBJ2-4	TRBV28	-	CASSTFQGKDIQYF	TGTGCCAGCAGCACTTTTCAGGGGAAGGACATTCAGTACTTC
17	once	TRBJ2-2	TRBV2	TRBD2	CASSEAQAGGRHGELFF	TGTGCCAGCAGTGAAGCGCAAGCGGGGGGGCGTCACGGGGAGCTGTTTTTT
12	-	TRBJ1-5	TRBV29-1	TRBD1	CSVGQGYQPQHF	TGCAGCGTGGGACAGGGATATCAGCCCCAGCATTTT
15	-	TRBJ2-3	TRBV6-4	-	CASSDKGVGTDTQYF	TGTGCCAGCAGTGACAAAGGGGTAGGCACAGATACGCAGTATTTT
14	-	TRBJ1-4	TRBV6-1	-	CASRNPTTNEKLFF	TGTGCCAGCAGAAACCCAACAACTAATGAAAAACTGTTTTTT